A single T cell receptor (beta chain) is shown here with its context. The antigen is undetermined. The sample is drawn from a study of T cell repertoires in cytomegalovirus infection. Study-level background: The authors relied on CMV epitopes, both recently identified HLA-C-restricted and well-studied HLA-B-restricted. An indication of both CMV infection and matching HLA type came from public TCR beta signatures.

Whole-study findings and limits: Carriers of CMV and the relevant HLA type were discriminated by public TCR beta frequency. It was HLA-C-restricted CMV-specific TCR beta clonotypes that dominated the response ex vivo.

The CDR3 has 15 residues. The germline V gene encodes CDR1 MNHEY and CDR2 SVGEGT. V was clipped by 2 bases and J by 5 bases, with 15 bases between them. Via MiXCR, TCRdb re-called the reads, giving one row per CDR3 protein. The sample consists of approximately 600,000 distinct CDR3 sequences, about 40% of them appearing once. The sequence derives from a human donor in good health (CMV status not recorded). Some clones in this sample may be carry-over from other donors' samples. This chain connects TRBV6-2 or TRBV6-3 to TRBJ2-5; TRBD2 might be the D (5 bases). Sample: cultured PBMCs, taken from culture after CMV antigen stimulation. This chain's CDR3 is CASSYPFRRGETQYF. The CDR3 nucleotides are TGTGCCAGCAGTTACCCCTTTAGGAGAGGGGAGACCCAGTACTTC.